The clone carrying this T cell receptor beta chain has more than one count but fewer than ten. Antigen specificity is unknown. The assay was immunoSEQ multiplex PCR, and TCRdb's table has in-frame clones only and misses some. The sample contains 70,000 to 100,000 clones, around 84% of which appear only once. This record belongs to a study of OX40 agonist ivuxolimab in advanced cancers. Study in general: Those treated in dose escalation had hepatocellular carcinoma, melanoma, renal cell cancer or head and neck cancer.

Per germline, CDR1 SNHLY and CDR2 FYNNEI. This CDR3 is 13 amino acids long. The ends were cut back, 4 bases at V and 8 bases at J, with 14 bases in the middle. Study results and limitations: Relative to CD4+ cells, CD8+ T cells on average had more expanded clones.

This rearrangement joins TRBV2 to TRBJ1-2; a possible D gene is TRBD1 (6 bases). The TCR comes from an adult with an advanced solid tumor such as melanoma, head and neck, liver or kidney cancer. Sequenced here: CD4+ or CD8+ T cells sorted from blood, sampled in a trial of the OX40 agonist ivuxolimab. The CDR3 is CASSGTDPGGYTF. For the CDR3, the DNA is TGTGCCAGCAGTGGGACAGACCCTGGGGGCTACACCTTC.